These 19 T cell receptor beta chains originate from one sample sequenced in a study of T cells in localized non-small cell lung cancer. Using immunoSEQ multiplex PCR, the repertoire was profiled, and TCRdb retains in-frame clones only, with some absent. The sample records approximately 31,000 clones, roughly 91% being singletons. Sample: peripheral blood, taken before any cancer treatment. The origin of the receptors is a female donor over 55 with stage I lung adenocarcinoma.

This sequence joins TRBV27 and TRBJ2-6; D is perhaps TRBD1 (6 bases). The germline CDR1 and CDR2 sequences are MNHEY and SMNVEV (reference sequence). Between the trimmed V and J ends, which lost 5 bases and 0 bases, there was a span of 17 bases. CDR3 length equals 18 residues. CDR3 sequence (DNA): TGTGCCAGCAGTCGCGCCGGGACATTCAGCTCTGGGGCCAACGTCCTGACTTTC. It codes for CASSRAGTFSSGANVLTF.

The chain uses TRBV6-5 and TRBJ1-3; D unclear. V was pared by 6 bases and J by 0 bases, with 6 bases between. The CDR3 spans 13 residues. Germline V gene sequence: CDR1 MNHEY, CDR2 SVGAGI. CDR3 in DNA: TGTGCCAGCAGCCTAGACTCTGGAAACACCATATATTTT. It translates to CASSLDSGNTIYF.

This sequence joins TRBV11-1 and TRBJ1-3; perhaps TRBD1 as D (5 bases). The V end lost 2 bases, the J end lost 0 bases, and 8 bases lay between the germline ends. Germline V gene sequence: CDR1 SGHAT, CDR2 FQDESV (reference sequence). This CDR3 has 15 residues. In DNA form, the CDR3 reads TGTGCCAGCAGCTTAACAGGTGGCTCTGGAAACACCATATATTTT. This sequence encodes CASSLTGGSGNTIYF.

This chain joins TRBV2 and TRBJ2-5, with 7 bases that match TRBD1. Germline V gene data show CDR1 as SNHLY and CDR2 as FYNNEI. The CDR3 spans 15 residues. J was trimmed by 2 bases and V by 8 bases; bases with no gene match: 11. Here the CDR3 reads CASQGDIAVQETQYF. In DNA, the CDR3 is TGTGCCAGCCAGGGGGACATAGCAGTACAAGAGACCCAGTACTTC.

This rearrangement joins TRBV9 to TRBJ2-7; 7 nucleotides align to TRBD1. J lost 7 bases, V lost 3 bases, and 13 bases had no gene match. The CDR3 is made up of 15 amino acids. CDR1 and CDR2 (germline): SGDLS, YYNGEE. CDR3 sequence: CASSDRDSPFWEQYF. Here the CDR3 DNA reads TGTGCCAGCAGCGACCGGGACAGTCCTTTTTGGGAGCAGTACTTC.

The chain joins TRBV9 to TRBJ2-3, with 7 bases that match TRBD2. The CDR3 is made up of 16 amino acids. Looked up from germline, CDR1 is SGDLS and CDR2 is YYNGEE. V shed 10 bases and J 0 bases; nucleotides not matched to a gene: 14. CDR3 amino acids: CARGGGGASSTDTQYF. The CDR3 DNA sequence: TGTGCCCGCGGTGGGGGGGGAGCGTCTAGCACAGATACGCAGTATTTT.

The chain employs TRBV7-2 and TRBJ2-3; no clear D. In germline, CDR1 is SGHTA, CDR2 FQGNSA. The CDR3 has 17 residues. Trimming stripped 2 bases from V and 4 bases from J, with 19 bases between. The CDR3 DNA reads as TGTGCCAGCAGCTTACTCCCTCCTCGCGGCAAAGCAGATACGCAGTATTTT. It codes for CASSLLPPRGKADTQYF.

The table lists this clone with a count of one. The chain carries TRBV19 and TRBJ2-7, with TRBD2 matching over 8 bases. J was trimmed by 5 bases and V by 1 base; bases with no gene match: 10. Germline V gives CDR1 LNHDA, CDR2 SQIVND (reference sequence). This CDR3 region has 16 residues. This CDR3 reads CASSIGLGLGVHEQYF. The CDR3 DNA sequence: TGTGCCAGTAGTATAGGGTTGGGACTAGGGGTCCACGAGCAGTACTTC. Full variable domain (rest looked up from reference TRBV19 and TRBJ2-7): DGGITQSPKYLFRKEGQNVTLSCEQNLNHDAMYWYRQDPGQGLRLIYYSQIVNDFQKGDIAEGYSVSREKKESFPLTVTSAQKNPTAFYLCASSIGLGLGVHEQYFGPGTRLTVT.

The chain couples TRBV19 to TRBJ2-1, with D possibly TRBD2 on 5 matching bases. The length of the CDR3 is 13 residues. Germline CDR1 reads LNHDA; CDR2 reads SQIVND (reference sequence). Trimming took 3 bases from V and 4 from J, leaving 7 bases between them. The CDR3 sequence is CASSIGEYNEQFF. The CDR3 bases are TGTGCCAGTAGTATTGGGGAGTACAATGAGCAGTTCTTC.

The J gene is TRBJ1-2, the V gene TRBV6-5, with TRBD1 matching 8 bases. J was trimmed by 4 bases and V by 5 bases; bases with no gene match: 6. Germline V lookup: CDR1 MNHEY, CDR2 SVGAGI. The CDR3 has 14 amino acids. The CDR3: CASSGRQGTYGYTF. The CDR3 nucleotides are TGTGCCAGCAGTGGGAGACAGGGGACCTATGGCTACACCTTC.

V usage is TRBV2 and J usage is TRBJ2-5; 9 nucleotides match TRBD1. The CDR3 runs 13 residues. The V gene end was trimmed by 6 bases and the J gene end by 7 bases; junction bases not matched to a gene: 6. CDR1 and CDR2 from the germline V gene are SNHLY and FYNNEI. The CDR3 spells CASSPGQGGTQYF. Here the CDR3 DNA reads TGTGCCAGCAGCCCGGGACAGGGAGGGACCCAGTACTTC. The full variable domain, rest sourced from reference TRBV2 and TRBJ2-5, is EPEVTQTPSHQVTQMGQEVILRCVPISNHLYFYWYRQILGQKVEFLVSFYNNEISEKSEIFDDQFSVERPDGSNFTLKIRSTKLEDSAMYFCASSPGQGGTQYFGPGTRLLVL.

CDR3 nucleotide sequence: TGTGCCAGCAGACCAGGACTCGCCTTCACAGATACGCAGTATTTT. Translating it yields CASRPGLAFTDTQYF. The genes are TRBV6-5 and TRBJ2-3; D is possibly TRBD2 (5 bases). This CDR3 spans 15 amino acids. Germline CDR1 MNHEY, CDR2 SVGAGI. Trimming pared 6 bases from V and 2 bases from J, leaving 15 bases between.

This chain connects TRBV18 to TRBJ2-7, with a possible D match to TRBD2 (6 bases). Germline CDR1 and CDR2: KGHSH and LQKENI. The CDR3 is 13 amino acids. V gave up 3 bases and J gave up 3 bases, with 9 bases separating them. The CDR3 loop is CASSPWGGYEQYF. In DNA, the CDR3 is TGTGCCAGCTCACCTTGGGGAGGCTACGAGCAGTACTTC. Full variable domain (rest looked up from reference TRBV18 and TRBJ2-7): NAGVMQNPRHLVRRRGQEARLRCSPMKGHSHVYWYRQLPEEGLKFMVYLQKENIIDESGMPKERFSAEFPKEGPSILRIQQVVRGDSAAYFCASSPWGGYEQYFGPGTRLTVT.

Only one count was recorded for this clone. The CDR3 DNA reads as TGTGCCAGCAGTTCCGGCAGGGAGTACGAGCAGTACTTC. It is translated as CASSSGREYEQYF. The chain links TRBV27 to TRBJ2-7; D may correspond to TRBD1 or TRBD2 (5 bases each). V was pared by 4 bases and J by 4 bases, with 11 bases between. Germline values: CDR1 MNHEY, CDR2 SMNVEV (reference sequence). The CDR3 covers 13 residues.

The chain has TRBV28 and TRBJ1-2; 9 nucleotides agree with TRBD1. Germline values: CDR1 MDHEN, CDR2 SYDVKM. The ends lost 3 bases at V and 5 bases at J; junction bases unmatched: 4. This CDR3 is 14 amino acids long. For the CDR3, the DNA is TGTGCCAGCAGTTTGCCGGGACAGGGTTATGGCTACACCTTC. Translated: CASSLPGQGYGYTF.

The CDR3 DNA reads as TGTGCCAGCAGGAACACCGGGGAGCTGTTTTTT. Its protein product is CASRNTGELFF. The chain combines TRBV5-4 with TRBJ2-2; no reliable D call. CDR3 length: 11 amino acids. Germline CDR1 SGHNT, CDR2 YYREEE (reference sequence). The ends were cut back, 5 bases at V and 1 base at J, with 0 bases in the middle.

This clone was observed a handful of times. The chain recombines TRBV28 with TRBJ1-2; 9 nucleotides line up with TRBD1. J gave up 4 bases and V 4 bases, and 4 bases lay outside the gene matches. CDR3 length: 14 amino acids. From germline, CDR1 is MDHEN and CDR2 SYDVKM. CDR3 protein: CASSSGTGIYGYTF. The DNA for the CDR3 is TGTGCCAGCAGTTCCGGGACAGGGATCTATGGCTACACCTTC.

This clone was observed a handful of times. DNA for the CDR3: TGTGCCAGCAGTTACGGACTAGCAGCTACGCAGTATTTT. Translation: CASSYGLAATQYF. The chain recombines TRBV6-5 with TRBJ2-3, with 8 bases fitting TRBD2. The CDR3 length is 13 residues. Per the germline V gene, CDR1 is MNHEY and CDR2 is SVGAGI. The V and J ends lost 2 bases and 8 bases, in that order; junction bases with no gene match: 3.

CDR3 nucleotide sequence: TGTGCCAGCAGTGAAAATGGGGGGGCAGAGACCCAGTACTTC. Its protein product is CASSENGGAETQYF. The chain joins TRBV6-5 to TRBJ2-5; possible D gene TRBD2, 7 bases. V was cut by 5 bases and J by 4 bases, with 14 bases left in between. From germline, CDR1 is MNHEY and CDR2 SVGAGI. The CDR3 loop spans 14 amino acids.